A single TCR beta chain is shown here with its context. Its specificity is not known. The data originate from a study of vaccination and CD4 T cells after COVID-19. Treatment denoted: roughly nine-day PBMC culture with coronavirus spike peptide pools or control peptides (ViraFEST assay). Cultured CD4+ T-cell DNA underwent Oncomine TCR Beta short-read sequencing. TCRdb redid the calling of the PCR reads with MiXCR, one entry per CDR3 protein. The sample lists around 15,000 distinct CDR3 sequences; over 65% were seen once. The CDR3 consists of 15 residues. The V end was cut by 3 bases, the J end by 9 bases, with 18 bases between. Germline V gene sequence: CDR1 SGHTA, CDR2 FQGNSA.

The sequencing input was CD4+ T cells from blood, cultured in vitro. The receptor's source is a human donor who had recovered from COVID-19. The chain recombines TRBV7-2 with TRBJ2-1, with D maybe TRBD1 (5 bases). The CDR3 bases are TGTGCCAGCAGCTTTATCTCGTTTGGGGCCCTTGAGCAGTTCTTC. This encodes CASSFISFGALEQFF. The whole variable domain, filled in from reference TRBV7-2 and TRBJ2-1, reads GAGVSQSPSNKVTEKGKDVELRCDPISGHTALYWYRQSLGQGLEFLIYFQGNSAPDKSGLPSDRFSAERTGGSVSTLTIQRTQQEDSAVYLCASSFISFGALEQFFGPGTRLTVL.